This TCR beta chain stems from a study of low-dose radiotherapy and immunotherapy resistance in tumors. The V and J ends lost 1 base and 5 bases respectively, with 14 bases between them. The CDR3 is 15 residues long. CDR1 and CDR2 (germline): LNHNV, YYDKDF (reference sequence). Time point meaning: before trial treatment. TRAV and TRBV primers primed cDNA for both TCRalpha and TCRbeta. TCR amplification used 20 PCR cycles, a constant-region primer and a V-primer adapter. A single record per CDR3 protein comes from TCRdb applying MiXCR to the reads. The table shows approximately 90,000 distinct CDR3 sequences, with over 15% occurring only once.

This rearrangement joins TRBV15 to TRBJ2-5; D may be TRBD2 (5 bases). The receptor's source is a male donor with prostate cancer. The sample was PBMCs, taken before treatment. CDR3 residues: CATSRVTGGFETQYF. DNA for the CDR3: TGTGCCACCAGCAGAGTGACGGGCGGGTTTGAGACCCAGTACTTC.